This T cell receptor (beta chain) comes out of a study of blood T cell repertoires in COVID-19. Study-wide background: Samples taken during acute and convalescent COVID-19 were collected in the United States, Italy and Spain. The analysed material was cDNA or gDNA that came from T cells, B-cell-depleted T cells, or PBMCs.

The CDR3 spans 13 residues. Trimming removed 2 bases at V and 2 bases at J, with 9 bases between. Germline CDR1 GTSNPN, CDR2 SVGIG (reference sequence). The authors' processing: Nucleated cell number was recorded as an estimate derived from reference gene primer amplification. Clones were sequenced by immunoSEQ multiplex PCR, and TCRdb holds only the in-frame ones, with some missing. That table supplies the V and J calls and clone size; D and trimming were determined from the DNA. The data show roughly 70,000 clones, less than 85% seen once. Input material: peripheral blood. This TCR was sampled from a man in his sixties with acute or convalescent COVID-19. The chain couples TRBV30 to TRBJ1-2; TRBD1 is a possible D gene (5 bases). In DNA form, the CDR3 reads TGTGCCTGGAGTACCAGGGCGAACTATGGCTACACCTTC. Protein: CAWSTRANYGYTF. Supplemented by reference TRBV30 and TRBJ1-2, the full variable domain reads SQTIHQWPATLVQPVGSPLSLECTVEGTSNPNLYWYRQAAGRGLQLLFYSVGIGQISSEVPQNLSASRPQDRQFILSSKKLLLSDSGFYLCAWSTRANYGYTFGSGTRLTVV.